The rows below give T cell receptor beta chains drawn from one sample of a study of immune evolution from preneoplasia to lung adenocarcinoma. Produced via immunoSEQ multiplex PCR; TCRdb's table is partial and in-frame only. Counted here are 9,500 to 15,000 clones, roughly 84% occurring once; the ten biggest clones make up approximately 3.9%. Input material: FFPE tissue from an adenomatous hyperplasia lung lesion. These receptors originate from a person over 45 with lung adenocarcinoma. CDR3s include the opening cysteine and the closing phenylalanine or tryptophan. Each record gives: clone size, J gene, V gene, D gene, CDR3 DNA, CDR3 protein. The D gene is left open where the match is weak. Clone size, where shown, is once, few, many, or a class for clones that have expanded.

abundance: few
j_gene: TRBJ2-1
v_gene: TRBV7-2
d_gene: TRBD2
CDR3nt: TGTGCCAGCAGCTTAGATAGCGGGCCTTACAATGAGCAGTTCTTC
CDR3aa: CASSLDSGPYNEQFF

abundance: -
j_gene: TRBJ2-7
v_gene: TRBV18
d_gene: TRBD2
CDR3nt: TGTGCCAGCTCACCCGGACTAGCGGGAGCCCACGAGCAGTACTTC
CDR3aa: CASSPGLAGAHEQYF

abundance: -
j_gene: TRBJ2-1
v_gene: TRBV27
d_gene: -
CDR3nt: TGTGCCAGCAGTTTAGGGGTGTCGGGCGAGCAGTTCTTC
CDR3aa: CASSLGVSGEQFF

abundance: -
j_gene: TRBJ2-5
v_gene: TRBV5-1
d_gene: -
CDR3nt: TGCGCCAGCAGCTTGGACAGGTTGGAGACCCAGTACTTC
CDR3aa: CASSLDRLETQYF

abundance: -
j_gene: TRBJ2-1
v_gene: TRBV7-3
d_gene: -
CDR3nt: TGTGCCAGCAGCTCATCACAATCCCCCTACAATGAGCAGTTCTTC
CDR3aa: CASSSSQSPYNEQFF

abundance: -
j_gene: TRBJ2-3
v_gene: TRBV18
d_gene: TRBD1
CDR3nt: TGTGCCAGCTCACCGACAGGGGGCACAGATACGCAGTATTTT
CDR3aa: CASSPTGGTDTQYF

abundance: -
j_gene: TRBJ2-7
v_gene: TRBV7-9
d_gene: -
CDR3nt: TGTGCCAGCGGACGACAGACAAACTCTTTTCAGTACTTC
CDR3aa: CASGRQTNSFQYF

abundance: -
j_gene: TRBJ2-1
v_gene: TRBV30
d_gene: TRBD2
CDR3nt: TGTGCCTGGAGTAAGCGGGGTGGCTACAATGAGCAGTTCTTC
CDR3aa: CAWSKRGGYNEQFF

abundance: -
j_gene: TRBJ2-1
v_gene: TRBV5-1
d_gene: -
CDR3nt: TGCGCCAGCAACCGGCGGGACAATGAGCAGTTCTTC
CDR3aa: CASNRRDNEQFF

abundance: -
j_gene: TRBJ2-6
v_gene: TRBV18
d_gene: -
CDR3nt: TGTGCCAGCTCACCACCATTCGTTTCGGGGGCCAACGTCCTGACTTTC
CDR3aa: CASSPPFVSGANVLTF

abundance: -
j_gene: TRBJ1-2
v_gene: TRBV6-6
d_gene: -
CDR3nt: TGTGCCAGCAGTTCTCAGGGTGGTCAGAACTATGGCTACACCTTC
CDR3aa: CASSSQGGQNYGYTF

abundance: -
j_gene: TRBJ2-5
v_gene: TRBV6-6
d_gene: -
CDR3nt: TGTGCCAGCAGTTACTCGAGGGGTCCAGAGACCCAGTACTTC
CDR3aa: CASSYSRGPETQYF

abundance: -
j_gene: TRBJ2-4
v_gene: TRBV14
d_gene: -
CDR3nt: TGTGCCAGCAGCCAAACTCACTCGAGTCCCATCAAAAACATTCAGTACTTC
CDR3aa: CASSQTHSSPIKNIQYF

abundance: -
j_gene: TRBJ1-1
v_gene: TRBV11-2
d_gene: -
CDR3nt: TGTGCCAGCAGCCGGAAAGGTGGGGCAACTAACACTGAAGCTTTCTTT
CDR3aa: CASSRKGGATNTEAFF

abundance: -
j_gene: TRBJ1-5
v_gene: TRBV6-1
d_gene: TRBD1
CDR3nt: TGTGCCAGCAGCCCAGGGGGCGACGGTGGTCAGCCCCAGCATTTT
CDR3aa: CASSPGGDGGQPQHF

abundance: -
j_gene: TRBJ2-7
v_gene: TRBV4-1
d_gene: -
CDR3nt: TGCGCCAGCAGCCAAGGTCTCCCCTACGAGCAGTACTTC
CDR3aa: CASSQGLPYEQYF

abundance: -
j_gene: TRBJ2-7
v_gene: TRBV6-6
d_gene: -
CDR3nt: TGTGCCAGCAGTGGGCTTCATAAGCGATCCTACGAGCAGTACTTC
CDR3aa: CASSGLHKRSYEQYF

abundance: -
j_gene: TRBJ1-3
v_gene: TRBV6-1
d_gene: -
CDR3nt: TGTGCCAGCACCTCAGTTGGTCCCTCTGGAAACACCATATATTTT
CDR3aa: CASTSVGPSGNTIYF

abundance: once
j_gene: TRBJ2-3
v_gene: TRBV18
d_gene: TRBD2
CDR3nt: TGTGCCAGCTCACCCGCGGGAGCCAGTACAGATACGCAGTATTTT
CDR3aa: CASSPAGASTDTQYF

abundance: -
j_gene: TRBJ1-4
v_gene: TRBV30
d_gene: -
CDR3nt: TGTGCCTGGAGCGCAGCCAGGAGTGAGGCCGAAAAACTGTTTTTT
CDR3aa: CAWSAARSEAEKLFF

abundance: -
j_gene: TRBJ2-3
v_gene: TRBV20-1
d_gene: -
CDR3nt: TGCAGTGTTCAAGCAACAGATACGCAGTATTTT
CDR3aa: CSVQATDTQYF

abundance: -
j_gene: TRBJ2-7
v_gene: TRBV14
d_gene: TRBD1
CDR3nt: TGTGCCAGCAGCCAAGCCGGGACAGGGTTTGAGCAGTACTTC
CDR3aa: CASSQAGTGFEQYF

abundance: once
j_gene: TRBJ2-3
v_gene: TRBV2
d_gene: -
CDR3nt: TGTGCCAGCGGGAGATTAGATACGCAGTATTTT
CDR3aa: CASGRLDTQYF

abundance: few
j_gene: TRBJ2-2
v_gene: TRBV27
d_gene: -
CDR3nt: TGTGCCAGCAGTATCCGTGGGGAAGGCTACACCGGGGAGCTGTTTTTT
CDR3aa: CASSIRGEGYTGELFF

abundance: -
j_gene: TRBJ1-2
v_gene: TRBV29-1
d_gene: -
CDR3nt: TGCAGCGTTGTCGGGGCTACATTCACCTTC
CDR3aa: CSVVGATFTF

abundance: few
j_gene: TRBJ2-7
v_gene: TRBV13
d_gene: TRBD2
CDR3nt: TGTGCCAGCAGCTTACGGACTAGCACCCACGAGCAGTACTTC
CDR3aa: CASSLRTSTHEQYF

abundance: -
j_gene: TRBJ1-1
v_gene: TRBV19
d_gene: -
CDR3nt: TGTGCCAGTAGTATCGGGGGGGCGAGGAACACTGAAGCTTTCTTT
CDR3aa: CASSIGGARNTEAFF

abundance: -
j_gene: TRBJ2-2
v_gene: TRBV30
d_gene: -
CDR3nt: TGTGCCTGGAGTAAGGACACCGGGGAGCTGTTTTTT
CDR3aa: CAWSKDTGELFF

abundance: once
j_gene: TRBJ2-7
v_gene: TRBV7-2
d_gene: -
CDR3nt: TGTGCCAGCAGCTTATGGGACTCGGAAACCTACGAGCAGTACTTC
CDR3aa: CASSLWDSETYEQYF

abundance: -
j_gene: TRBJ2-3
v_gene: TRBV19
d_gene: -
CDR3nt: TGTGCCAGTGGGAGAGGAGAACCCTCGAATACGCAGTATTTT
CDR3aa: CASGRGEPSNTQYF

abundance: -
j_gene: TRBJ1-1
v_gene: TRBV2
d_gene: -
CDR3nt: TGTGCCAGCAGTGAAGCGACAGTGAACACTGAAGCTTTCTTT
CDR3aa: CASSEATVNTEAFF

abundance: -
j_gene: TRBJ2-1
v_gene: TRBV9
d_gene: TRBD2
CDR3nt: TGTGCCAGCAGCCCAGGACTAGCGGGAGGCAATGAGCAGTTCTTC
CDR3aa: CASSPGLAGGNEQFF

abundance: -
j_gene: TRBJ1-1
v_gene: TRBV11-2
d_gene: TRBD1
CDR3nt: TGTGCCAGCAGCTTGTGGGACAGGGAGGGCACTGAAGCTTTCTTT
CDR3aa: CASSLWDREGTEAFF

abundance: -
j_gene: TRBJ2-7
v_gene: TRBV5-1
d_gene: -
CDR3nt: TGCGCCAGCAGCTTGTTGGGAGGAGGCAACGAGCAGTACTTC
CDR3aa: CASSLLGGGNEQYF

abundance: once
j_gene: TRBJ2-1
v_gene: TRBV5-1
d_gene: -
CDR3nt: TGCGCCAGCAGCTTGGAAGACCCTTCCTACAATGAGCAGTTCTTC
CDR3aa: CASSLEDPSYNEQFF

abundance: -
j_gene: TRBJ2-1
v_gene: TRBV7-2
d_gene: TRBD2
CDR3nt: TGTGCCAGCAGCTTTCAGAGCGGGAGCTCCTACAATGAGCAGTTCTTC
CDR3aa: CASSFQSGSSYNEQFF

abundance: -
j_gene: TRBJ1-1
v_gene: TRBV6-6
d_gene: -
CDR3nt: TGTGCCAGCAGTTACTCGCGAAGGGGAGGCACTGAAGCTTTCTTT
CDR3aa: CASSYSRRGGTEAFF

abundance: -
j_gene: TRBJ2-5
v_gene: TRBV19
d_gene: TRBD1
CDR3nt: TGTGCCAGTAGTACCGCAGGGGGGACCCAGTACTTC
CDR3aa: CASSTAGGTQYF

abundance: -
j_gene: TRBJ2-5
v_gene: TRBV19
d_gene: -
CDR3nt: TGTGCCAGTAGTAAACGGGACACTAGAGAGACCCAGTACTTC
CDR3aa: CASSKRDTRETQYF

abundance: -
j_gene: TRBJ2-1
v_gene: TRBV6-5
d_gene: TRBD2
CDR3nt: TGTGCCAGCAGTTACGGGACTAGCGCCCACAATGAGCAGTTCTTC
CDR3aa: CASSYGTSAHNEQFF

abundance: -
j_gene: TRBJ1-2
v_gene: TRBV6-1
d_gene: -
CDR3nt: TGTGCCACCGAAGGACGGAAAACGATCTATGGCTACACCTTC
CDR3aa: CATEGRKTIYGYTF

abundance: -
j_gene: TRBJ1-5
v_gene: TRBV15
d_gene: -
CDR3nt: TGTGCCACCAGCAGAGATCCGGGACAGCCCCAGCATTTT
CDR3aa: CATSRDPGQPQHF

abundance: -
j_gene: TRBJ2-7
v_gene: TRBV18
d_gene: -
CDR3nt: TGTGCCAGCTCACCTGGACAGAATTCCTACGAGCAGTACTTC
CDR3aa: CASSPGQNSYEQYF

abundance: -
j_gene: TRBJ1-1
v_gene: TRBV4-1
d_gene: -
CDR3nt: TGCGCCAGCAGCCAAGAAGACCAGAACACTGAAGCTTTCTTT
CDR3aa: CASSQEDQNTEAFF

abundance: -
j_gene: TRBJ1-5
v_gene: TRBV7-8
d_gene: -
CDR3nt: TGTGCCAGCAGCCCGATTTCCGCGTATTCGAATCAGCCCCAGCATTTT
CDR3aa: CASSPISAYSNQPQHF

abundance: -
j_gene: TRBJ2-7
v_gene: TRBV5-1
d_gene: -
CDR3nt: TGCGCCAGCAGCTGGGACGGGACTCCCGGCTACGAGCAGTACTTC
CDR3aa: CASSWDGTPGYEQYF